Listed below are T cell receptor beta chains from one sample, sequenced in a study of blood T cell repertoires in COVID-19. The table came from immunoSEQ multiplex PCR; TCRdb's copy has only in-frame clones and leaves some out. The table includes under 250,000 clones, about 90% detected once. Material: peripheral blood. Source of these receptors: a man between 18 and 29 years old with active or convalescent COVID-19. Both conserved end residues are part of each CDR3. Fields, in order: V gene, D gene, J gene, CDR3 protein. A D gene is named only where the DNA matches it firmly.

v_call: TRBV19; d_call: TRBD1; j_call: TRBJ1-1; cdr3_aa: CASSETQGRSYTEAFF
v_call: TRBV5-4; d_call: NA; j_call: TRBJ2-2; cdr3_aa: CASSPPIGDTGELFF
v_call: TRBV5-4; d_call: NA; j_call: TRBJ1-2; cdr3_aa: CASSYDFYGYTF
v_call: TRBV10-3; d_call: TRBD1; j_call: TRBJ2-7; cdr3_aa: CATTGTDSYEQYF
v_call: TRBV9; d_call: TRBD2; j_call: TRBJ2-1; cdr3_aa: CASSPRTSGSSYNEQFF
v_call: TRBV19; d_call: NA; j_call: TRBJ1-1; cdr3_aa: CASSIRGGLTKAEAFF
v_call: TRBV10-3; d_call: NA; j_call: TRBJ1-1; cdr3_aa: CAISAFQANTEAFF
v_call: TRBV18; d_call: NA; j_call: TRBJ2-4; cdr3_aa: CASSPRDLAKNIQYF
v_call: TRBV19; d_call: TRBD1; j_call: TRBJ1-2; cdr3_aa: CASSTTGGRARGYTF
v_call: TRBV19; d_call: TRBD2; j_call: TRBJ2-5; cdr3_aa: CASTDPWTSGRICKNTQYF
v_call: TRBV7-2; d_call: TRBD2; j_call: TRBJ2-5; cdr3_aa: CASSLERGGARETQYF
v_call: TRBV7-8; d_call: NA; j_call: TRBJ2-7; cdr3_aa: CASSFVYYEQYF
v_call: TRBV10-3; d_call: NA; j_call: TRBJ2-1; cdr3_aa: CAISEPSALRQEQFF
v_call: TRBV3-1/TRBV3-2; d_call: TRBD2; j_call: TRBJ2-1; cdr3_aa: CASSQDGRLAGALYNEQFF
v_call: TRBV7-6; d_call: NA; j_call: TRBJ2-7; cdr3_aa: CASSPRQAEQYF
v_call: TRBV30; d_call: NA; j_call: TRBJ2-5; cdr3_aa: CAWRRERETQYF